This T cell receptor (beta chain) originates from a study of blood T cell repertoires in COVID-19. TCRdb's table, derived via immunoSEQ multiplex PCR, lists solely in-frame clones and lacks some. Of approximately 290,000 clones listed, roughly 91% were seen once; the top ten hold roughly 10%. The CDR3 runs to 14 residues. The germline CDR1 and CDR2 sequences are KGHSH and LQKENI. The V and J ends lost 6 bases and 6 bases, in that order; junction bases with no gene match: 9. The sequence came from a woman aged 25-40 years with COVID-19, enrolled during active disease. Material for sequencing was peripheral blood. The chain joins TRBV18 to TRBJ2-7, with 9 bases matching TRBD1. The CDR3 sequence is CASSEQGAPGEQYF. Here the CDR3 DNA reads TGTGCCAGCTCGGAACAGGGGGCGCCGGGCGAGCAGTACTTC.